Presented here are 10 T cell receptor beta chains from one specimen sequenced in a study of cytomegalovirus exposure and HLA in healthy donors. The PCR was carried out with 60 Vbeta primers and 13 Jbeta primers. Repertoires were generated with immunoSEQ multiplex PCR, while TCRdb's copy carries only in-frame clones and drops some. This table holds approximately 93,000 clones, around three fifths found once. The sequenced sample consisted of PBMCs. Every receptor here comes from a boy younger than 18 in good health and CMV-seropositive.

A note on this clone: One end of the junction varies from germline; a read error may be responsible. The genes are TRBV7-9 and TRBJ2-7; D gene uncertain. CDR1 and CDR2 from the germline V gene are SEHNR and FQNEAQ (reference sequence). The CDR3 runs 12 residues. The CDR3 protein is CSSSSRLVEQYF. CDR3 nucleotide sequence: TGTTCCAGCAGCTCCCGGTTGGTCGAGCAGTACTTC.

This clone was observed a handful of times. The gene calls are TRBV30 and TRBJ2-1; the D is unclear. Trimming pared 0 bases from V and 9 bases from J, leaving 15 bases between. Germline CDR1 and CDR2: GTSNPN and SVGIG (reference sequence). The CDR3 extends over 14 amino acids. In nucleotides, the CDR3 is TGTGCCTGGAGTGTAGGTCTAGTCCTGAGTGAGCAGTTCTTC. This codes for CAWSVGLVLSEQFF.

A few counts support this clone. This sample also contains other DNA sequences that code for the same CDR3. This chain connects TRBV19 to TRBJ1-5; tentatively, D is TRBD1 (6 bases). CDR3 length: 12 residues. Trimming took 7 bases from V and 2 from J, leaving 6 bases between them. Germline V CDR1 and CDR2: LNHDA, SQIVND (reference sequence). The CDR3 sequence: CASTGGNQPQHF. The CDR3 nucleotides are TGTGCCAGTACAGGGGGCAATCAGCCCCAGCATTTT. Supplemented by reference TRBV19 and TRBJ1-5, the full variable domain reads DGGITQSPKYLFRKEGQNVTLSCEQNLNHDAMYWYRQDPGQGLRLIYYSQIVNDFQKGDIAEGYSVSREKKESFPLTVTSAQKNPTAFYLCASTGGNQPQHFGDGTRLSIL.

The gene calls are TRBV19 and TRBJ2-7; 9 bases agree with TRBD2. The CDR3 contains 14 residues. The trim removed 2 bases at V and 5 bases at J, leaving 4 bases unmatched. Germline V lookup: CDR1 LNHDA, CDR2 SQIVND (reference sequence). The CDR3 is CASSISSGTHEQYF. The DNA for the CDR3 is TGTGCCAGTAGTATATCTAGCGGGACCCACGAGCAGTACTTC.

The V and J genes are TRBV5-8 and TRBJ1-5; D is possibly TRBD1 (6 bases). Germline loops: CDR1 SGHTS, CDR2 YDEGEE. V lost 7 bases and J 3 bases, leaving 14 bases between the germline ends. The CDR3 loop spans 14 amino acids. The CDR3 protein is CASSGGRHNQPQHF. DNA for the CDR3: TGTGCCAGCTCCGGGGGGCGTCACAATCAGCCCCAGCATTTT.

This chain joins TRBV23-1 and TRBJ2-3, with 8 bases matching TRBD2. TRBV23-1 belongs to the ORF category, with a function that is uncertain. Trimming cost V 3 bases and J 4 bases; bases outside gene matches: 12. The CDR3 is 17 amino acids. The CDR3: CASSQPQAGVSPDTQYF. CDR3 bases: TGCGCCAGCAGTCAGCCCCAAGCGGGGGTTTCCCCAGATACGCAGTATTTT.

The J gene is TRBJ1-3, the V gene TRBV5-3; 7 nucleotides line up with TRBD1. TRBV5-3 is reported as an ORF; its role is uncertain. The V and J ends lost 4 bases and 3 bases, in that order; junction bases with no gene match: 7. This CDR3 is built from 15 residues. The CDR3 bases are TGTGCCAGAAGCAGGAAGGGGGCGGTTGGAAACACCATATATTTT. As protein: CARSRKGAVGNTIYF.

V is TRBV4-1 and J is TRBJ2-3, with D hard to call. Germline V gene lookup returns CDR1 MGHRA and CDR2 YSYEKL. This CDR3 is built from 18 residues. The V end was cut by 1 base, the J end by 2 bases, with 19 bases between. The CDR3 DNA follows: TGCGCCAGCAGCCAAGTCTCTGGGCCCCTTCCCCCCACAGATACGCAGTATTTT. As protein: CASSQVSGPLPPTDTQYF.

DNA for the CDR3: TGCGCCAGCAGCCAAGACGGGACCGGGGAGCTGTTTTTT. Translation: CASSQDGTGELFF. The rearrangement links TRBV4-3 to TRBJ2-2; D is unclear. The V and J ends lost 0 bases and 5 bases respectively, with 4 bases between them. Germline lookup yields CDR1 LGHNA and CDR2 YSLEER. The CDR3 is 13 amino acids.

The chain recombines TRBV13 with TRBJ2-7; TRBD2 might be the D (5 bases). Germline values: CDR1 PRHDT, CDR2 FYEKMQ (reference sequence). The V end lost 5 bases, the J end lost 3 bases, and 14 bases lay between the germline ends. This CDR3 is built from 14 residues. CDR3 DNA sequence: TGTGCCAGCAGCCCACCCTCCCGGGACTACGAGCAGTACTTC. Translated: CASSPPSRDYEQYF.